A single sample gave rise to the 2 T cell receptor beta chains below, sequenced in a study of blood T cell repertoires in COVID-19. Sequenced by immunoSEQ multiplex PCR; TCRdb stores in-frame clones only, minus some. The sample carries roughly 140,000 clones, 85% to 90% recorded once. Specimen: PBMCs or T cells enriched from blood (not recorded which). These receptor sequences come from a man between 60 and 75 years old who had recovered from COVID-19.

The chain uses TRBV11-2 and TRBJ2-5, with D uncertain. V was clipped by 1 base and J by 1 base, with 7 bases between them. The CDR3 contains 14 residues. CDR1 is SGHAT and CDR2 is FQNNGV in the germline V gene. For the CDR3, the DNA is TGTGCCAGCAGCTTAGGGCCATCCCAAGAGACCCAGTACTTC. This translates into CASSLGPSQETQYF.

The CDR3 loop is CASSSRGQGSSYNSPLHF. In DNA, the CDR3 is TGCGCCAGCAGCTCAAGGGGGCAGGGATCGTCCTATAATTCACCCCTCCACTTT. The gene calls are TRBV5-1 and TRBJ1-6, with 7 bases aligning to TRBD1. Germline V CDR1 and CDR2: SGHRS, YFSETQ. This CDR3 is built from 18 residues. V was pared by 3 bases and J by 1 base, with 10 bases of the junction left unmatched. Combining the CDR3 with reference TRBV5-1 and TRBJ1-6 gives the whole variable domain KAGVTQTPRYLIKTRGQQVTLSCSPISGHRSVSWYQQTPGQGLQFLFEYFSETQRNKGNFPGRFSGRQFSNSRSEMNVSTLELGDSALYLCASSSRGQGSSYNSPLHFGNGTRLTVT.